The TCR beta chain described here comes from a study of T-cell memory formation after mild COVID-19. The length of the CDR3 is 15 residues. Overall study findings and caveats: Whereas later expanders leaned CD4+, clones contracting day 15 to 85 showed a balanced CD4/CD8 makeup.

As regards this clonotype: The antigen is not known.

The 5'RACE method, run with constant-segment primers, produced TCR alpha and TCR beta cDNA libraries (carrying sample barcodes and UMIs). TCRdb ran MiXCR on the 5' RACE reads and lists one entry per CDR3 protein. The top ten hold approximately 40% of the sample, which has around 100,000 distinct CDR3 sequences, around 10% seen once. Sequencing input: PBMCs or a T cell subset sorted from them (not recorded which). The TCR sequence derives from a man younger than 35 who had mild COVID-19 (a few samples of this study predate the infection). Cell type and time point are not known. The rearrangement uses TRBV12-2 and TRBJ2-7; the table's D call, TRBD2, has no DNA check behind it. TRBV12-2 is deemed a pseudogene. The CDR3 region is CASRLAREGDYEQYF. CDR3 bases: TGTGCAAGTCGCTTAGCGCGGGAGGGGGACTACGAGCAGTACTTC.